The 12 T cell receptor beta chains given below trace back to one sample, sequenced in a study of shared clonotypes between healthy human individuals (TCRdb year 2020). Library preparation was by the immunoSEQ multiplex PCR assay. TCRdb took over this immuneACCESS table, retaining in-frame rearrangements with V and J assigned. Such tables are incomplete; in checked studies, under half of the missing clones stem from an unresolved V gene, and the remainder is unexplained. The sample table holds about 1 million clones, of which around 74% were seen once. Of the sample, 1.4% to 1.5% falls within the top ten clones. Material for sequencing was memory CD4+ T cells sorted from blood. The label giving this sample's cell subset or site can be read as: CD45RA-negative fraction. The receptor source for this set is a man aged 18 to 35 in good health.

This clone was picked up a small number of times. The chain couples TRBV7-9 to TRBJ1-2; D is unclear. The CDR3 covers 14 residues. Deletions cut 3 bases from V and 2 bases from J, with 10 bases between. Germline assignment: CDR1 SEHNR and CDR2 FQNEAQ (reference sequence). The CDR3 DNA reads TGTGCCAGCAGCTTTAAGACTGTGAACTATGGCTACACCTTC. It specifies CASSFKTVNYGYTF.

This clone has a single count. The rearrangement uses TRBV5-6 and TRBJ1-2; TRBD1 matches 8 bases. The CDR3 has 16 residues. V shed 2 bases, J shed 4 bases, and the junction held 10 bases outside the gene matches. CDR1 and CDR2 (germline): SGHDT, YYEEEE. The CDR3 loop reads CASSLGTGTGFYGYTF. In DNA form, the CDR3 reads TGTGCCAGCAGCTTAGGGACAGGAACGGGATTCTATGGCTACACCTTC. The complete variable domain, with remaining parts taken from reference TRBV5-6 and TRBJ1-2, reads DAGVTQSPTHLIKTRGQQVTLRCSPKSGHDTVSWYQQALGQGPQFIFQYYEEEERQRGNFPDRFSGHQFPNYSSELNVNALLLGDSALYLCASSLGTGTGFYGYTFGSGTRLTVV.

The chain uses TRBV7-2 and TRBJ1-5; weak D call: TRBD1 (6 bases). Per the germline V gene, CDR1 is SGHTA and CDR2 is FQGNSA. V gave up 4 bases and J gave up 1 base, with 17 bases separating them. The CDR3 is 17 amino acids. The chain's CDR3 is CASSWKWNRVSNQPQHF. The CDR3 DNA is TGTGCCAGCAGCTGGAAGTGGAACAGGGTGAGCAATCAGCCCCAGCATTTT.

The chain recombines TRBV7-2 with TRBJ2-7, with D possibly being TRBD1 (6 bases). CDR1 SGHTA and CDR2 FQGNSA come from the germline V gene. This CDR3 comprises 15 residues. Trimming removed 0 bases from V and 2 bases from J, with 11 bases in between. The CDR3 loop reads CASSLAQGQPYEQYF. The CDR3 DNA follows: TGTGCCAGCAGCTTAGCGCAAGGACAGCCCTACGAGCAGTACTTC.

J is TRBJ2-1 and V is TRBV19, with D possibly being TRBD2 (5 bases). There are 14 residues in the CDR3. Germline CDR1 LNHDA, CDR2 SQIVND (reference sequence). Trimming stripped 6 bases from V and 5 bases from J, with 14 bases between. The CDR3 loop is CASRSFGLNNEQFF. DNA for the CDR3: TGTGCCAGTAGGTCTTTTGGACTGAACAATGAGCAGTTCTTC.

V usage is TRBV6-1 and J usage is TRBJ1-2, with D uncertain. Trimming took off 5 bases at V and 1 base at J, with 11 bases between the two ends. Germline-derived CDR1 and CDR2 are MNHNS and SASEGT. The CDR3 runs 14 residues. CDR3 in amino acids: CASSHTKDNYGYTF. CDR3 DNA sequence: TGTGCCAGCAGTCACACAAAAGATAACTATGGCTACACCTTC.

The V and J genes are TRBV7-6 and TRBJ1-4; unclear D gene. The germline gives CDR1 SGHVS, CDR2 FNYEAQ. The CDR3 is 12 residues long. V was clipped by 11 bases and J by 8 bases, with 15 bases between them. This chain's CDR3 is CASLGGIEKLFF. CDR3 DNA: TGTGCCTCCTTAGGAGGGATCGAAAAACTGTTTTTT.

The chain is built from TRBV30 and TRBJ1-1, with 10 bases aligning to TRBD1. Looked up from germline, CDR1 is GTSNPN and CDR2 is SVGIG (reference sequence). This CDR3 has 14 amino acids. The V and J ends lost 5 bases and 4 bases, in that order; junction bases with no gene match: 7. CDR3 amino acids: CAWGWGQGSTEAFF. In DNA, the CDR3 is TGTGCCTGGGGATGGGGACAGGGGAGCACTGAAGCTTTCTTT.

This chain links TRBV6-1 with TRBJ1-4, with D possibly being TRBD1 (5 bases). From germline, CDR1 is MNHNS and CDR2 SASEGT. V dropped 3 bases and J dropped 10 bases, with 15 bases sitting between them. The CDR3 length is 14 residues. In DNA form, the CDR3 reads TGTGCCAGCAGTGATTCAGGGACCCTCGGAAAACTGTTTTTT. Its translation: CASSDSGTLGKLFF.

This clone was seen at least ten times. The chain recombines TRBV2 with TRBJ1-3; no reliable D call. Trimming removed 0 bases from V and 0 bases from J, with 9 bases in between. The length of the CDR3 is 16 residues. Germline V gene data show CDR1 as SNHLY and CDR2 as FYNNEI. The CDR3 reads CASSEAGKYSGNTIYF. The CDR3 DNA reads TGTGCCAGCAGTGAAGCGGGAAAATACTCTGGAAACACCATATATTTT.

As concerns this clone: The identical CDR3 is also encoded by other nucleotide sequences in the sample. V and J are TRBV6-5 and TRBJ2-7; maybe TRBD2 (6 bases). Trimming removed 0 bases at V and 2 bases at J, with 8 bases between. The CDR3 runs 14 residues. Germline CDR1 MNHEY, CDR2 SVGAGI. Here the CDR3 reads CASSYSRGPYEQYF. CDR3 DNA sequence: TGTGCCAGCAGTTACTCGCGGGGACCCTACGAGCAGTACTTC.

The CDR3 nucleotides are TGTGCCAGCAGCCTACTTGGTGACAGGGTCGGGGCCAACGTCCTGACTTTC. Its protein is CASSLLGDRVGANVLTF. This chain joins TRBV7-2 and TRBJ2-6; 7 bases match TRBD1. The V gene end was trimmed by 5 bases and the J gene end by 4 bases; junction bases not matched to a gene: 11. This CDR3 has 17 amino acids. CDR1 is SGHTA and CDR2 is FQGNSA in the germline V gene.